The 5 T cell receptor beta chains reported below all come from one sample, sequenced in a study of T cell changes during pregnancy in multiple sclerosis. Method: immunoSEQ multiplex PCR; TCRdb's copy keeps in-frame clones and lacks some. Of nearly 45,000 clones in the sample, about 96% were seen once. The specimen was peripheral blood, collected in the second trimester of pregnancy. The receptors here all came from a female donor with multiple sclerosis, enrolled in a pregnancy study.

V gene TRBV19 combines with J gene TRBJ2-7; 8 nucleotides agree with TRBD1. CDR3 length: 14 amino acids. Germline V gene lookup returns CDR1 LNHDA and CDR2 SQIVND (reference sequence). V trimming: 5 bases; J trimming: 4 bases; junction bases outside the gene matches: 7. The CDR3 here is CASSGQGSSYEQYF. DNA of the CDR3: TGTGCCAGTAGTGGACAGGGATCGTCTTACGAGCAGTACTTC.

The V call is TRBV27, the J call TRBJ2-2; 9 bases line up with TRBD2. The CDR3 sequence is 17 residues long. Germline V gene sequence: CDR1 MNHEY, CDR2 SMNVEV (reference sequence). V shed 2 bases, J shed 1 base, and the junction held 5 bases outside the gene matches. The CDR3 sequence: CASSLISSGKNTGELFF. The CDR3 DNA sequence: TGTGCCAGCAGTTTAATCTCTAGCGGGAAGAACACCGGGGAGCTGTTTTTT.

The CDR3 sequence: CASRNRASIDTQYF. The CDR3 nucleotides are TGTGCCAGTCGGAACAGGGCGTCAATAGATACGCAGTATTTT. This chain uses TRBV6-6 with TRBJ2-3, with D perhaps matching TRBD1 (6 bases). The V gene's germline CDR1 is MNHNY and CDR2 SVGAGI (reference sequence). V gave up 9 bases and J gave up 5 bases, with 18 bases separating them. There are 14 residues in the CDR3.

The chain is built from TRBV2 and TRBJ2-5; D remains ambiguous. The CDR3 has 11 amino acids. Germline V gene lookup returns CDR1 SNHLY and CDR2 FYNNEI. Trimming took 5 bases from V and 5 from J, leaving 6 bases between them. CDR3 sequence reads: CASSQIETQYF. CDR3 DNA: TGTGCCAGCAGTCAGATTGAGACCCAGTACTTC.

This chain joins TRBV5-1 and TRBJ1-1; no definite D call. The V gene lost 5 bases and the J gene lost 3 bases, with 11 bases spanning the gap. The germline V gene encodes CDR1 SGHRS and CDR2 YFSETQ. The CDR3 has 13 amino acids. The CDR3 nucleotides read TGCGCCAGCAGGGGCTTACGCGACACTGAAGCTTTCTTT. Protein product: CASRGLRDTEAFF.